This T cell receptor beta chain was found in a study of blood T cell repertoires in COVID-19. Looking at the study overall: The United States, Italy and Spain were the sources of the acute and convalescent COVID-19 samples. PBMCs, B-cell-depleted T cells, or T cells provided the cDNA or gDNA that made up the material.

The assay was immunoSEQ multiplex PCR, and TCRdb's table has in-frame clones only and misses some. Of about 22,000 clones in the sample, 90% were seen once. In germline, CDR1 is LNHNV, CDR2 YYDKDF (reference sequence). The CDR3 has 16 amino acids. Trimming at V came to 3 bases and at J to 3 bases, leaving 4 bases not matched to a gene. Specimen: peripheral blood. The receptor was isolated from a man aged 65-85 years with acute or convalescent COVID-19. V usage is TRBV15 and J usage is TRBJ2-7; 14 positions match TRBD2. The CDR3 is CATSSSGLAGDYEQYF. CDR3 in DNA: TGTGCCACCAGCAGTTCGGGACTAGCGGGAGACTACGAGCAGTACTTC.